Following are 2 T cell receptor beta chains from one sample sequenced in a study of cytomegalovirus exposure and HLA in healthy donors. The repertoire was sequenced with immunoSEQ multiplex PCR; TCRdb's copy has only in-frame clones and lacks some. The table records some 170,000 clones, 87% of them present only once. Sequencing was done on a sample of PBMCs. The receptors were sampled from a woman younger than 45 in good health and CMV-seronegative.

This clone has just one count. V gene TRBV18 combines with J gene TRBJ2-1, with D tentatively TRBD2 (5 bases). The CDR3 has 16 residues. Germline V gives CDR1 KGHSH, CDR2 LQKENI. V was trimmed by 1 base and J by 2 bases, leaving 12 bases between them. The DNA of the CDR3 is TGTGCCAGCTCACCACAGAGGACTCTCACCTACAATGAGCAGTTCTTC. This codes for CASSPQRTLTYNEQFF.

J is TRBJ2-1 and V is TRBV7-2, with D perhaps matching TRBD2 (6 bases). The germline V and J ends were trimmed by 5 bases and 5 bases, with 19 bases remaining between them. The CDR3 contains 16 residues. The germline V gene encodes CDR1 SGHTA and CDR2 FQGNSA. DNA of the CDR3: TGTGCCAGCAGCGAATCGGGAGCACGAGGGAACAATGAGCAGTTCTTC. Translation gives CASSESGARGNNEQFF.